This is a list of T cell receptor beta chains from one sample in a study of PD-L1 blockade in urothelial cancer. The table came from immunoSEQ multiplex PCR; TCRdb's copy has only in-frame clones and leaves some out. This table has about 29,000 clones, about 90% appearing once. This specimen consisted of PBMCs, obtained around atezolizumab (anti-PD-L1) treatment. These TCRs come from a middle-aged man with urothelial cancer. The CDR3 runs from the conserved cysteine through the conserved F or W. Each record gives: clone size, J gene, V gene, D gene, CDR3 protein, CDR3 DNA. D genes are given only for firm matches. Size is omitted from some rows. Given values are once, few, many or a class for expanded clones.

clone size: -; J gene: TRBJ2-2; V gene: TRBV9; D gene: TRBD2; CDR3 protein: CASSLSGGATGELFF; CDR3 DNA: TGTGCCAGCAGCTTGAGCGGGGGGGCAACCGGGGAGCTGTTTTTT
clone size: -; J gene: TRBJ2-7; V gene: TRBV29-1; D gene: -; CDR3 protein: CSVEPRGGSYEQYF; CDR3 DNA: TGCAGCGTTGAACCCAGGGGCGGCTCCTACGAGCAGTACTTC
clone size: -; J gene: TRBJ1-4; V gene: TRBV19; D gene: -; CDR3 protein: CASSISRGRVSGKLFF; CDR3 DNA: TGTGCCAGTAGTATTTCGCGGGGCAGAGTGAGTGGAAAACTGTTTTTT
clone size: -; J gene: TRBJ2-7; V gene: TRBV28; D gene: -; CDR3 protein: CASSLSSYEQYF; CDR3 DNA: TGTGCCAGCAGTTTGTCCAGTTACGAGCAGTACTTC
clone size: -; J gene: TRBJ1-4; V gene: TRBV18; D gene: TRBD1; CDR3 protein: CASSPGQDEKLFF; CDR3 DNA: TGTGCCAGCTCACCAGGACAGGATGAAAAACTGTTTTTT
clone size: -; J gene: TRBJ1-2; V gene: TRBV21-1; D gene: -; CDR3 protein: CASSKGTGGYGYTF; CDR3 DNA: TGTGCCAGCAGCAAAGGGACAGGGGGCTATGGCTACACCTTC
clone size: -; J gene: TRBJ2-1; V gene: TRBV5-1; D gene: TRBD1; CDR3 protein: CASSSGQSSYNEQFF; CDR3 DNA: TGCGCCAGCAGCTCGGGACAGAGCTCCTACAATGAGCAGTTCTTC
clone size: -; J gene: TRBJ1-3; V gene: TRBV6-1; D gene: TRBD1; CDR3 protein: CASSEFWTGASGNTIYF; CDR3 DNA: TGTGCCAGCAGTGAATTTTGGACAGGGGCGTCAGGAAACACCATATATTTT
clone size: -; J gene: TRBJ2-5; V gene: TRBV10-3; D gene: TRBD2; CDR3 protein: CATRTSGSQGETQYF; CDR3 DNA: TGTGCCACCCGGACTAGCGGTTCCCAGGGGGAGACCCAGTACTTC
clone size: -; J gene: TRBJ2-1; V gene: TRBV5-1; D gene: -; CDR3 protein: CASSLDRRQFF; CDR3 DNA: TGCGCCAGCAGCTTGGACAGGCGGCAGTTCTTC
clone size: -; J gene: TRBJ1-2; V gene: TRBV10-3; D gene: -; CDR3 protein: CAISVLANYGYTF; CDR3 DNA: TGTGCCATCAGTGTTCTGGCAAACTATGGCTACACCTTC
clone size: -; J gene: TRBJ2-1; V gene: TRBV5-1; D gene: TRBD1; CDR3 protein: CASSGTGSYNEQFF; CDR3 DNA: TGCGCCAGCTCCGGGACAGGGTCCTACAATGAGCAGTTCTTC
clone size: -; J gene: TRBJ2-3; V gene: TRBV11-2; D gene: TRBD2; CDR3 protein: CASSSHLASGTSDTQYF; CDR3 DNA: TGTGCCAGCAGCTCCCATCTGGCTAGCGGGACTTCAGATACGCAGTATTTT
clone size: few; J gene: TRBJ2-3; V gene: TRBV25-1; D gene: -; CDR3 protein: CASSQARDSHPGF; CDR3 DNA: TGTGCCAGCAGCCAGGCCCGGGACTCCCATCCCGGCTTT
clone size: once; J gene: TRBJ2-5; V gene: TRBV27; D gene: -; CDR3 protein: CASSLRQQGRGKNWAQYF; CDR3 DNA: TGTGCCAGCAGTTTACGTCAACAGGGTAGGGGCAAGAACTGGGCCCAGTACTTC
clone size: -; J gene: TRBJ1-6; V gene: TRBV18; D gene: -; CDR3 protein: CASSPEASSYNSPLHF; CDR3 DNA: TGTGCCAGCTCACCTGAAGCGAGCTCCTATAATTCACCCCTCCACTTT
clone size: once; J gene: TRBJ2-3; V gene: TRBV19; D gene: TRBD1; CDR3 protein: CASSIDYRGSTDTQYF; CDR3 DNA: TGTGCCAGTAGTATAGATTACAGGGGGAGCACAGATACGCAGTATTTT
clone size: -; J gene: TRBJ1-1; V gene: TRBV5-4; D gene: TRBD1; CDR3 protein: CASRYRGQDTEAFF; CDR3 DNA: TGTGCCAGCAGGTACAGGGGGCAAGACACTGAAGCTTTCTTT
clone size: -; J gene: TRBJ1-1; V gene: TRBV11-1; D gene: -; CDR3 protein: CASSSGQNTEAFF; CDR3 DNA: TGTGCCAGCAGCTCTGGACAGAACACTGAAGCTTTCTTT
clone size: -; J gene: TRBJ1-2; V gene: TRBV30; D gene: -; CDR3 protein: CAWSPDSLSYGYTF; CDR3 DNA: TGTGCCTGGAGTCCAGACAGCCTTTCCTATGGCTACACCTTC
clone size: few; J gene: TRBJ2-1; V gene: TRBV7-6; D gene: TRBD1; CDR3 protein: CASSLGTGEQFF; CDR3 DNA: TGTGCCAGCAGCTTAGGGACAGGAGAGCAGTTCTTC
clone size: -; J gene: TRBJ1-2; V gene: TRBV6-5; D gene: TRBD1; CDR3 protein: CASSYLGQGGYYGYTF; CDR3 DNA: TGTGCCAGCAGTTACCTGGGACAGGGAGGATACTATGGCTACACCTTC
clone size: once; J gene: TRBJ2-2; V gene: TRBV5-6; D gene: -; CDR3 protein: CASSLERLNTGELFF; CDR3 DNA: TGTGCCAGCAGCTTGGAACGGTTGAACACCGGGGAGCTGTTTTTT
clone size: -; J gene: TRBJ2-7; V gene: TRBV19; D gene: TRBD1; CDR3 protein: CASRSGTGGAEQYF; CDR3 DNA: TGTGCCAGTAGATCCGGGACAGGGGGCGCCGAGCAGTACTTC
clone size: -; J gene: TRBJ1-5; V gene: TRBV27; D gene: -; CDR3 protein: CASSFGPGVSQPQHF; CDR3 DNA: -
clone size: -; J gene: TRBJ2-5; V gene: TRBV14; D gene: TRBD2; CDR3 protein: CASSQAAGRGETQYF; CDR3 DNA: TGTGCCAGCAGCCAAGCAGCGGGGAGGGGAGAGACCCAGTACTTC
clone size: -; J gene: TRBJ2-7; V gene: TRBV6-1; D gene: -; CDR3 protein: CASTPPGLSYEQYF; CDR3 DNA: TGTGCCAGCACCCCCCCGGGACTCTCCTACGAGCAGTACTTC
clone size: -; J gene: TRBJ2-7; V gene: TRBV9; D gene: -; CDR3 protein: CASSVATSGYEQYF; CDR3 DNA: TGTGCCAGCAGCGTAGCTACTAGTGGGTACGAGCAGTACTTC
clone size: once; J gene: TRBJ2-1; V gene: TRBV30; D gene: -; CDR3 protein: CAWSVNGVSYNEQFF; CDR3 DNA: TGTGCCTGGAGTGTAAACGGGGTCTCCTACAATGAGCAGTTCTTC
clone size: once; J gene: TRBJ2-7; V gene: TRBV12-2; D gene: -; CDR3 protein: CASRLGPDRASYEQYF; CDR3 DNA: TGTGCAAGTCGCTTAGGCCCGGACAGGGCCTCCTACGAGCAGTACTTC
clone size: -; J gene: TRBJ2-1; V gene: TRBV9; D gene: -; CDR3 protein: CASSVVWGGASRDEQFF; CDR3 DNA: TGTGCCAGCAGCGTAGTATGGGGGGGGGCCTCAAGGGATGAGCAGTTCTTC
clone size: medium-sized; J gene: TRBJ2-7; V gene: TRBV7-2; D gene: TRBD2; CDR3 protein: CASSSRQRGVSYEQYF; CDR3 DNA: TGTGCCAGCAGCTCTAGACAGCGGGGGGTCTCCTACGAGCAGTACTTC
clone size: -; J gene: TRBJ2-2; V gene: TRBV29-1; D gene: TRBD1; CDR3 protein: CSVNPGGRTGELFF; CDR3 DNA: TGCAGCGTCAACCCAGGGGGTCGGACCGGGGAGCTGTTTTTT